This paragraph covers one T cell receptor beta chain sequence. Its antigen is not identified. This entry belongs to a study of CD8 T cells in Susac syndrome. Study-wide findings and caveats: By the study's own acknowledgment, its TCR sequencing and HLA analysis included relatively few individuals.

Sequencing of TCR beta, carried out with a high-throughput approach, was applied to CD8+ and CD4+ T cells from the blood. The multiple sclerosis controls comprised treatment-naive patients whose relapsing-remitting disease was stable or active. Trimming took off 3 bases at V and 6 bases at J, with 12 bases between the two ends. Germline loops: CDR1 DFQATT, CDR2 SNEGSKA (reference sequence). This CDR3 is 12 amino acids long. Roughly 0.45 to 1 ug RNA was reverse transcribed with random hexamers. Amplification of TCR beta CDR3 across 54 Vbeta and 13 Jbeta was performed with immunoSEQ multiplex PCR. Via MiXCR, TCRdb re-called the immunoSEQ multiplex PCR reads, giving one row per CDR3 protein. The table has about 200,000 distinct CDR3 sequences, 95% seen once.

This receptor was taken from a human donor with multiple sclerosis. J is TRBJ2-7 and V is TRBV20-1; possible D gene TRBD2, 5 bases. Sequenced sample: CD4+ T cells from PBMCs. The CDR3 DNA is TGCAGTGCTAGTCGGCAAGAGGGCGAGCAGTACTTC. This encodes CSASRQEGEQYF.